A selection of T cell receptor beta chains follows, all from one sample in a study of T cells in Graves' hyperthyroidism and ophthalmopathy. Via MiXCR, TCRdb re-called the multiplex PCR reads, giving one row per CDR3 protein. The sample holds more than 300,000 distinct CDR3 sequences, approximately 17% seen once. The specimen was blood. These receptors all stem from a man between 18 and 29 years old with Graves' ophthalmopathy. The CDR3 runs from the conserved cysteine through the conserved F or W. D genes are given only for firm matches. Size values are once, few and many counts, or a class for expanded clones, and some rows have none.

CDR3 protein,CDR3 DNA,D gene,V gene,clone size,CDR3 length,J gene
CAVSAPEMNTEAFF,TGTGCCGTCAGTGCTCCTGAAATGAACACTGAAGCTTTCTTT,-,TRBV10-3,-,14,TRBJ1-1
CASSTRQGGGEQFF,TGTGCCAGCAGCACACGACAGGGTGGTGGTGAGCAGTTCTTC,TRBD1,TRBV9,many,14,TRBJ2-1
CSASEHNYGYTF,TGCAGTGCTTCCGAACATAACTATGGCTACACCTTC,-,TRBV20-1,few,12,TRBJ1-2
CASSQWGSTGELFF,TGTGCCAGCAGCCAGTGGGGGTCGACCGGGGAGCTGTTTTTT,-,TRBV5-6,few,14,TRBJ2-2
CASSPPTGTSTYEQYF,TGTGCCAGCAGTCCCCCGACCGGGACTAGCACGTACGAGCAGTACTTC,TRBD2,TRBV27,many,16,TRBJ2-7
CATSDPGGQSSYNEQFF,TGTGCCACCAGTGATCCCGGGGGACAGAGCTCCTACAATGAGCAGTTCTTC,-,TRBV24-1,few,17,TRBJ2-1
CASSQDVRQPYGYTF,TGTGCCAGCAGCCAAGACGTTCGGCAGCCTTATGGCTACACCTTC,-,TRBV4-2,-,15,TRBJ1-2
CASSFGQVLNEQFF,TGTGCCAGCAGCTTTGGACAGGTATTAAATGAGCAGTTCTTC,TRBD1,TRBV5-8,-,14,TRBJ2-1
CSAPTDRNTEAFF,TGCAGTGCCCCCACGGACAGGAACACTGAAGCTTTCTTT,-,TRBV20-1,many,13,TRBJ1-1
CASSQDGLAGVIGETQYF,TGTGCCAGCAGCCAAGATGGGCTAGCGGGGGTCATAGGGGAGACCCAGTACTTC,TRBD2,TRBV3-1,-,18,TRBJ2-5
CASSQGQGQETQYF,TGTGCCAGCAGCCAGGGACAGGGACAAGAGACCCAGTACTTC,TRBD1,TRBV12-3/TRBV12-4,many,14,TRBJ2-5
CASSLGIDGYTF,TGTGCCAGCAGCCTAGGGATCGATGGCTACACCTTC,-,TRBV3-1,-,12,TRBJ1-2
CASSEGRTQETQYF,TGCGCCAGCAGCGAGGGACGGACCCAAGAGACCCAGTACTTC,-,TRBV5-1,-,14,TRBJ2-5
CGQGDTYSNQPQHF,TGCGGTCAAGGGGACACCTATAGCAATCAGCCCCAGCATTTT,-,TRBV20-1,many,14,TRBJ1-5
CASRVGQLHTDTQYF,TGCGCCAGCCGAGTAGGGCAGCTGCACACAGATACGCAGTATTTT,-,TRBV5-1,many,15,TRBJ2-3
CASSSWLGTEAFF,TGTGCCAGCAGCTCCTGGTTAGGCACTGAAGCTTTCTTT,-,TRBV6-1,many,13,TRBJ1-1
CASSRDHQGNYGDTF,TGTGCCAGCAGCCGAGATCACCAGGGGAACTATGGCGACACCTTC,-,TRBV3-1,-,15,TRBJ1-2
CASSWLEPGQGGSPLHF,TGTGCCAGCAGTTGGCTCGAACCGGGACAGGGAGGGTCACCCCTCCACTTT,TRBD1,TRBV27,-,17,TRBJ1-6
CASSRQNTGELFF,TGTGCCAGCTCACGACAGAACACCGGGGAGCTGTTTTTT,-,TRBV18,many,13,TRBJ2-2
CASRNRGLLNTEAFF,TGTGCCAGCAGGAACAGGGGACTTTTGAACACTGAAGCTTTCTTT,TRBD1,TRBV27,many,15,TRBJ1-1
CASSAIGGVNTEAFF,TGTGCCAGCTCCGCAATTGGTGGGGTGAACACTGAAGCTTTCTTT,-,TRBV18,many,15,TRBJ1-1
CASTEGSGELTDTQYF,TGTGCCAGCACAGAGGGCAGCGGGGAGCTCACAGATACGCAGTATTTT,TRBD2,TRBV14,many,16,TRBJ2-3
CASSPNSPGTGLTNYGYTF,TGTGCCAGTAGTCCCAACTCCCCCGGGACAGGGCTAACCAACTATGGCTACACCTTC,TRBD1,TRBV19,-,19,TRBJ1-2
CASSWTGSNQPQHF,TGTGCCAGCAGCTGGACAGGGAGCAATCAGCCCCAGCATTTT,TRBD1,TRBV6-1,many,14,TRBJ1-5
CASSLEGRRGRDTEAFF,TGTGCCAGCAGCTTAGAAGGGCGGCGGGGTCGGGACACTGAAGCTTTCTTT,-,TRBV7-8,many,17,TRBJ1-1
CASSPGAANEKLFF,TGTGCCAGCTCACCAGGGGCGGCTAATGAAAAACTGTTTTTT,-,TRBV18,-,14,TRBJ1-4
CSHTTSGSYEQYF,TGCAGTCACACGACTAGCGGGAGCTACGAGCAGTACTTC,TRBD2,TRBV20-1,many,13,TRBJ2-7
CASASPQETQYF,TGTGCCAGCGCATCCCCCCAAGAGACCCAGTACTTC,-,TRBV7-9,many,12,TRBJ2-5
CASSPTSGSTDTQYF,TGTGCCAGCAGCCCCACTAGCGGGAGCACAGATACGCAGTATTTT,TRBD2,TRBV3-1,many,15,TRBJ2-3
CASRYTDGSYGYTF,TGTGCCAGCAGGTATACGGACGGGTCCTATGGCTACACCTTC,-,TRBV6-1,many,14,TRBJ1-2
CASSQRALAGGDEQYF,TGCGCCAGCAGCCAACGGGCTCTAGCGGGGGGTGACGAGCAGTACTTC,TRBD2,TRBV4-1,few,16,TRBJ2-7